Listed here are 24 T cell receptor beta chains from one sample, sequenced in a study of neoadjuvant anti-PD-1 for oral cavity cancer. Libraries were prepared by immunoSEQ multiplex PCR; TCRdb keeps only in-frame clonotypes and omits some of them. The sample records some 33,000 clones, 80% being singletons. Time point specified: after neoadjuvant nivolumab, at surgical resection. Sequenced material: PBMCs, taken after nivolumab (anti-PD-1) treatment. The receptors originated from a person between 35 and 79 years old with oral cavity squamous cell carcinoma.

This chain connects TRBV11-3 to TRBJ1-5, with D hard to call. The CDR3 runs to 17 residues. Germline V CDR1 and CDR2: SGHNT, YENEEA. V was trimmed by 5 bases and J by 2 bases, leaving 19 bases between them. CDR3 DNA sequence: TGTGCCAGCAGCCCCCCTCCCGGGCCCAGGCGCAATCAGCCCCAGCATTTT. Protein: CASSPPPGPRRNQPQHF. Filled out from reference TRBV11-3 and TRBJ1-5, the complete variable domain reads EAGVVQSPRYKIIEKKQPVAFWCNPISGHNTLYWYLQNLGQGPELLIRYENEEAVDDSQLPKDRFSAERLKGVDSTLKIQPAELGDSAVYLCASSPPPGPRRNQPQHFGDGTRLSIL.

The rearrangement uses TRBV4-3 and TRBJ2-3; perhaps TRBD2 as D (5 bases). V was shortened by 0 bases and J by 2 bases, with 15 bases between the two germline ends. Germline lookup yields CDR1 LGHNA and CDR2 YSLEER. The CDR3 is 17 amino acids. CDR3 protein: CASSQDVPGTDTDTQYF. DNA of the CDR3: TGCGCCAGCAGCCAAGACGTTCCGGGAACCGACACAGATACGCAGTATTTT.

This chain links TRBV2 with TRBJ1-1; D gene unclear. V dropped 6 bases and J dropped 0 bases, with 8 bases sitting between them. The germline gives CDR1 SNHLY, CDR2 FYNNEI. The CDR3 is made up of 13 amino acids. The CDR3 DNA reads TGTGCCAGCAGAAGAGAGATGAACACTGAAGCTTTCTTT. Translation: CASRREMNTEAFF.

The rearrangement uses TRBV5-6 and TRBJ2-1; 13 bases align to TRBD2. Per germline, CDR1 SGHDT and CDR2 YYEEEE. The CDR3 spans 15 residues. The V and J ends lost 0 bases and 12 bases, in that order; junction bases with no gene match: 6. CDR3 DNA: TGTGCCAGCAGCTTGGGACTAGCGGGGGGCCGGGGGCAGTTCTTC. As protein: CASSLGLAGGRGQFF.

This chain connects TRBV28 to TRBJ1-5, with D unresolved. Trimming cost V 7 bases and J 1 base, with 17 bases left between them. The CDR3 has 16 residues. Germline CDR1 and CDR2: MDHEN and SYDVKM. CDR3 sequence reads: CASTFLNQASNQPQHF. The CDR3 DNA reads TGTGCCAGCACCTTCCTTAACCAGGCCAGCAATCAGCCCCAGCATTTT.

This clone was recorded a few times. The CDR3 DNA is TGTGCCAGCAGTGAAAGGGACGGAAACTACGAGCAGTACTTC. Amino acids: CASSERDGNYEQYF. The chain is built from TRBV2 and TRBJ2-7, with D perhaps assigned TRBD1 or TRBD2 (5 bases each). The length of the CDR3 is 14 residues. Trimming stripped 2 bases from V and 3 bases from J, with 11 bases between. Germline CDR1 reads SNHLY; CDR2 reads FYNNEI.

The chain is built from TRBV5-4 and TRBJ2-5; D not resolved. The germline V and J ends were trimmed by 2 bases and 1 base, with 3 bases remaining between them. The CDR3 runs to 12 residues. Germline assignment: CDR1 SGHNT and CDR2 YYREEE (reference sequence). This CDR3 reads CASSLSQETQYF. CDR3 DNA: TGTGCCAGCAGCTTATCCCAAGAGACCCAGTACTTC. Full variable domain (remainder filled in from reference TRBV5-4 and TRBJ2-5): ETGVTQSPTHLIKTRGQQVTLRCSSQSGHNTVSWYQQALGQGPQFIFQYYREEENGRGNFPPRFSGLQFPNYSSELNVNALELDDSALYLCASSLSQETQYFGPGTRLLVL.

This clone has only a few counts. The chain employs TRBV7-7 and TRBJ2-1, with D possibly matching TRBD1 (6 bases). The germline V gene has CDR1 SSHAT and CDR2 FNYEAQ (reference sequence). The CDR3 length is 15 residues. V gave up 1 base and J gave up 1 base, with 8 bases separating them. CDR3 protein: CASSLEQGSYNEQFF. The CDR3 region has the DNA TGTGCCAGCAGCTTAGAACAGGGTTCCTACAATGAGCAGTTCTTC.

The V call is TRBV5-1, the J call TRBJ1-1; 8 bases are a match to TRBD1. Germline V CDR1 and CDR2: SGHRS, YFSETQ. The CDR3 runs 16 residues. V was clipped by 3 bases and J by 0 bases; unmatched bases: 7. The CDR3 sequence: CASSSGQVLLNTEAFF. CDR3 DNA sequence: TGCGCCAGCAGCTCGGGACAGGTTCTTTTGAACACTGAAGCTTTCTTT.

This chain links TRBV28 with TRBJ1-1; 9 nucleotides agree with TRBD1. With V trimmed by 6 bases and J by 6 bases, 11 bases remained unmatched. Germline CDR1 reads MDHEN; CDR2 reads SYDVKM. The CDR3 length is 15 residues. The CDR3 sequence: CASRATGGWLAEAFF. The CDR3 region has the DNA TGTGCCAGCAGAGCTACAGGGGGCTGGTTGGCTGAAGCTTTCTTT.

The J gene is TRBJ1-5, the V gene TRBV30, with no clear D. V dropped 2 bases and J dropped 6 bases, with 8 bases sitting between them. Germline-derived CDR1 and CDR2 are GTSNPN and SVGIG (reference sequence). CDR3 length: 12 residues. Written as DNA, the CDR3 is TGTGCCTGGAGTTCTGGAGGTCAGCCCCAGCATTTT. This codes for CAWSSGGQPQHF. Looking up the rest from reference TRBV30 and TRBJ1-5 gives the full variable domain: SQTIHQWPATLVQPVGSPLSLECTVEGTSNPNLYWYRQAAGRGLQLLFYSVGIGQISSEVPQNLSASRPQDRQFILSSKKLLLSDSGFYLCAWSSGGQPQHFGDGTRLSIL.

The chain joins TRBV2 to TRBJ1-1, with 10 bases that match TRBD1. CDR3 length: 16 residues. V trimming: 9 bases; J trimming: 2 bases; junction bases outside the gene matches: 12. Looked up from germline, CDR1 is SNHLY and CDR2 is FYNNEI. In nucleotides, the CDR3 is TGTGCCAGTGAAGCCGGGACAGGGGTTAGAAACACTGAAGCTTTCTTT. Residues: CASEAGTGVRNTEAFF.

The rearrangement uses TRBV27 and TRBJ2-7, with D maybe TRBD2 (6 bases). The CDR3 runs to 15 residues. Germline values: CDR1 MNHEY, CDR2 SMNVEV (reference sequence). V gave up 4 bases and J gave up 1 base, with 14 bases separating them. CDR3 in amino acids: CASSSPREASYEQYF. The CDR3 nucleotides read TGTGCCAGCAGTTCCCCTAGGGAGGCTTCCTACGAGCAGTACTTC.

In DNA form, the CDR3 reads TGTGCCAGCAGCTTAGGCAGGGACTATAATTCACCCCTCCACTTT. It codes for CASSLGRDYNSPLHF. The chain employs TRBV7-2 and TRBJ1-6; possible D gene TRBD1, 5 bases. V was pared by 1 base and J by 3 bases, with 7 bases between. The CDR3 runs to 15 residues. Germline V gives CDR1 SGHTA, CDR2 FQGNSA.

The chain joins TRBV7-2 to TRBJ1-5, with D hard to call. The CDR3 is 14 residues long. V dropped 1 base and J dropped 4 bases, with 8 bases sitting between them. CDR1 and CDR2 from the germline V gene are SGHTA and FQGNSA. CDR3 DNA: TGTGCCAGCAGCTTAGGCCTTAATAATCAGCCCCAGCATTTT. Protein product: CASSLGLNNQPQHF. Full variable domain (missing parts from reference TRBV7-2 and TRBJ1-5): GAGVSQSPSNKVTEKGKDVELRCDPISGHTALYWYRQSLGQGLEFLIYFQGNSAPDKSGLPSDRFSAERTGGSVSTLTIQRTQQEDSAVYLCASSLGLNNQPQHFGDGTRLSIL.

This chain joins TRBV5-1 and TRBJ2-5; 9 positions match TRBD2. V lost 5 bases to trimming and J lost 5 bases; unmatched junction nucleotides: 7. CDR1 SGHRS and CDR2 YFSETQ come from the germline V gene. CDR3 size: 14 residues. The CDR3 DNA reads TGCGCCAGCAGACCGGGACTAGCAGGGGAGACCCAGTACTTC. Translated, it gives CASRPGLAGETQYF.

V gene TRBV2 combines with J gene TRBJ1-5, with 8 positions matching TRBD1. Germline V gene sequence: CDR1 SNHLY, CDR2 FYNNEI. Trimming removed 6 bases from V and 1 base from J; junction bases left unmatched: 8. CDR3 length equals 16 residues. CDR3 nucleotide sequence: TGTGCCAGCAGGGGCAGGACAGGGAGGAGCAATCAGCCCCAGCATTTT. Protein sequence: CASRGRTGRSNQPQHF.

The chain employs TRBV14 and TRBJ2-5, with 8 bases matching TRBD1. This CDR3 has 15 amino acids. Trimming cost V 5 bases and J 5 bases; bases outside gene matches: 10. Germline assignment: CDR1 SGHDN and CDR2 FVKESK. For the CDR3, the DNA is TGTGCCAGCAGCGAAAGACAGGGGATTGAGGAGACCCAGTACTTC. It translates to CASSERQGIEETQYF.

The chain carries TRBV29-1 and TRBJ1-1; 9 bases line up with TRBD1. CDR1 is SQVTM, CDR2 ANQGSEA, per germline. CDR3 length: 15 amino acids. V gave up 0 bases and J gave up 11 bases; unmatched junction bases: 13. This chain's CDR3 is CSVEEVYRGHLDAFF. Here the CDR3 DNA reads TGCAGCGTTGAAGAGGTCTACAGGGGGCACCTTGATGCTTTCTTT. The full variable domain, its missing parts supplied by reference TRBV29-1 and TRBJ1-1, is SAVISQKPSRDICQRGTSLTIQCQVDSQVTMMFWYRQQPGQSLTLIATANQGSEATYESGFVIDKFPISRPNLTFSTLTVSNMSPEDSSIYLCSVEEVYRGHLDAFFGQGTRLTVV.

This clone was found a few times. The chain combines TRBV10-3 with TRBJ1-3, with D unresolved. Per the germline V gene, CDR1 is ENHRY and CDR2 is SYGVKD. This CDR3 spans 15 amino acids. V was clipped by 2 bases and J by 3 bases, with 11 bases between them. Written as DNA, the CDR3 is TGTGCCATCAGTGAGGCCTCAGGTTATGGAAACACCATATATTTT. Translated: CAISEASGYGNTIYF.

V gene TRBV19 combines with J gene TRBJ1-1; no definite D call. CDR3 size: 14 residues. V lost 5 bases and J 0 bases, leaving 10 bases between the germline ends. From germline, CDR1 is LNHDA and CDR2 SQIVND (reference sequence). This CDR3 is CASSPLTVNTEAFF. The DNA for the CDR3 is TGTGCCAGTAGTCCCTTGACCGTGAACACTGAAGCTTTCTTT.

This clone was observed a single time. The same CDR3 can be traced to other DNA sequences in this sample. The CDR3 here is CASSQDRGNTEAFF. The CDR3 DNA is TGCGCCAGCAGCCAAGATCGGGGTAACACTGAAGCTTTCTTT. The rearrangement joins TRBV4-3 to TRBJ1-1, with unresolved D. With 0 bases removed from V and 2 bases from J, the gap between germline ends came to 7 bases. This CDR3 spans 14 amino acids. The V gene's germline CDR1 is LGHNA and CDR2 YSLEER.

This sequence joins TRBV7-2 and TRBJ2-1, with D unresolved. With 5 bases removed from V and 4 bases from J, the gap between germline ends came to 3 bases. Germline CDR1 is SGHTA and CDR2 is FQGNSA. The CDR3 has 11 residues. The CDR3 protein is CASSRYNEQFF. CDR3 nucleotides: TGTGCCAGCAGCCGTTACAATGAGCAGTTCTTC. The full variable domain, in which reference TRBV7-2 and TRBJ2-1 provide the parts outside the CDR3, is GAGVSQSPSNKVTEKGKDVELRCDPISGHTALYWYRQSLGQGLEFLIYFQGNSAPDKSGLPSDRFSAERTGGSVSTLTIQRTQQEDSAVYLCASSRYNEQFFGPGTRLTVL.

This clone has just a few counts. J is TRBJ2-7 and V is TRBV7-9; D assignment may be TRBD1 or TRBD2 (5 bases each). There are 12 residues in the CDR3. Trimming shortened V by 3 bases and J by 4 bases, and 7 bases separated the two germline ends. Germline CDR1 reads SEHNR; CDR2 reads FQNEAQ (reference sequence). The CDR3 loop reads CASSLGVYEQYF. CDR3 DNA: TGTGCCAGCAGCTTGGGGGTTTACGAGCAGTACTTC. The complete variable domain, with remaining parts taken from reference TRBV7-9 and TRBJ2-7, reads DTGVSQNPRHKITKRGQNVTFRCDPISEHNRLYWYRQTLGQGPEFLTYFQNEAQLEKSRLLSDRFSAERPKGSFSTLEIQRTEQGDSAMYLCASSLGVYEQYFGPGTRLTVT.